Listed below are T cell receptor beta chains from one sample, sequenced in a study of shared clonotypes between healthy human individuals. TCRdb's copy holds only in-frame clones and misses some; the assay was immunoSEQ multiplex PCR. The data hold approximately 1,500,000 clones, with approximately 97% observed a single time. The source material was naive CD4+ T cells sorted from blood. The source of these receptors is a man aged 30-40 years in good health. CDR3s leave out the opening cysteine and the closing phenylalanine or tryptophan.

len: 16; j_gene: TRBJ1-1; v_gene: TRBV5-1; CDR3aa: ASSVNPLSWGGNTEAF
len: 11; j_gene: TRBJ2-1; v_gene: TRBV29-1; CDR3aa: SVSDRGYNEQF
len: 12; j_gene: TRBJ2-7; v_gene: TRBV28; CDR3aa: ASSLLADGAEQY
len: 9; j_gene: TRBJ2-2; v_gene: TRBV2; CDR3aa: AGRVPGELF
len: 14; j_gene: TRBJ2-5; v_gene: TRBV11-3; CDR3aa: ASSLRLAGAVETQY
len: 13; j_gene: TRBJ1-2; v_gene: TRBV15; CDR3aa: ATSTDRRENYGYT
len: 12; j_gene: TRBJ2-1; v_gene: TRBV2; CDR3aa: ASTGSSPYNEQF
len: 13; j_gene: TRBJ1-4; v_gene: TRBV6-6; CDR3aa: ASSRQAATNEKLF
len: 11; j_gene: TRBJ1-2; v_gene: TRBV18; CDR3aa: ASSPDQGYGYT
len: 15; j_gene: TRBJ2-5; v_gene: TRBV2; CDR3aa: ASSERRSGRAEQTQY
len: 14; j_gene: TRBJ2-1; v_gene: TRBV4-2; CDR3aa: ASSQAGQSSYNEQF
len: 12; j_gene: TRBJ1-2; v_gene: TRBV6-1; CDR3aa: ASSDRGRGYGYT
len: 12; j_gene: TRBJ2-1; v_gene: TRBV6-6; CDR3aa: ASSYDGTYNEQF
len: 13; j_gene: TRBJ1-2; v_gene: TRBV19; CDR3aa: ASLLAGGEEYGYT
len: 19; j_gene: TRBJ2-6; v_gene: TRBV7-8; CDR3aa: ASSLVRQASMGRSGANVLT
len: 14; j_gene: TRBJ2-3; v_gene: TRBV5-1; CDR3aa: ASSPGRLAGSDTQY
len: 9; j_gene: TRBJ1-1; v_gene: TRBV2; CDR3aa: ASHLNTEAF
len: 14; j_gene: TRBJ2-5; v_gene: TRBV4-3; CDR3aa: ASSQDYRVVQETQY
len: 18; j_gene: TRBJ2-3; v_gene: TRBV2; CDR3aa: ASSEALTSGSLFSTDTQY
len: 11; j_gene: TRBJ1-2; v_gene: TRBV7-8; CDR3aa: ASSLRTVHGYT
len: 13; j_gene: TRBJ2-2; v_gene: TRBV7-9; CDR3aa: ASSPGQKNTGELF
len: 13; j_gene: TRBJ1-5; v_gene: TRBV19; CDR3aa: ASSTMDRARQPQH
len: 15; j_gene: TRBJ2-3; v_gene: TRBV11-3; CDR3aa: ASSLRIQLASTDTQY
len: 12; j_gene: TRBJ2-2; v_gene: TRBV10-3; CDR3aa: AISPGPATGELF
len: 11; j_gene: TRBJ2-5; v_gene: TRBV9; CDR3aa: ASSSGRTETQY
len: 12; j_gene: TRBJ2-7; v_gene: TRBV15; CDR3aa: ATSWGLASDEQY
len: 15; j_gene: TRBJ2-1; v_gene: TRBV30; CDR3aa: AWSSTGGGRPYNEQF
len: 13; j_gene: TRBJ2-3; v_gene: TRBV5-1; CDR3aa: ASSLSGISTDTQY
len: 12; j_gene: TRBJ2-1; v_gene: TRBV28; CDR3aa: ASSFSGPYNEQF
len: 13; j_gene: TRBJ1-1; v_gene: TRBV18; CDR3aa: ASSPIAAQNTEAF
len: 13; j_gene: TRBJ2-1; v_gene: TRBV9; CDR3aa: ASSVQLAGVDEQF
len: 15; j_gene: TRBJ2-4; v_gene: TRBV4-3; CDR3aa: ASSIEVLAGEKNIQY
len: 13; j_gene: TRBJ1-5; v_gene: TRBV6-1; CDR3aa: ASRRPGPSNQPQH
len: 14; j_gene: TRBJ2-3; v_gene: TRBV7-8; CDR3aa: ASSPGLAGGVDTQY
len: 11; j_gene: TRBJ1-5; v_gene: TRBV6-6; CDR3aa: ASSYGRDQPQH
len: 13; j_gene: TRBJ2-3; v_gene: TRBV4-2; CDR3aa: ASSRTGTIADTQY
len: 14; j_gene: TRBJ2-7; v_gene: TRBV5-5; CDR3aa: ASSSVGGEFSYEQY
len: 14; j_gene: TRBJ2-7; v_gene: TRBV7-2; CDR3aa: ASSNRGGRVSYEQY
len: 14; j_gene: TRBJ1-1; v_gene: TRBV2; CDR3aa: ASSEANKGRGTEAF
len: 17; j_gene: TRBJ2-2; v_gene: TRBV28; CDR3aa: ASSLGPHRGLLNTGELF
len: 11; j_gene: TRBJ2-7; v_gene: TRBV5-1; CDR3aa: ASSLGGTYEQY
len: 11; j_gene: TRBJ2-3; v_gene: TRBV6-1; CDR3aa: ASNGVGGDTQY
len: 13; j_gene: TRBJ2-3; v_gene: TRBV5-5; CDR3aa: ASSLQGSYTDTQY
len: 11; j_gene: TRBJ1-1; v_gene: TRBV27; CDR3aa: ASSLYADTEAF
len: 14; j_gene: TRBJ2-3; v_gene: TRBV6-1; CDR3aa: ASSEAAGLAEDTQY
len: 12; j_gene: TRBJ2-7; v_gene: TRBV28; CDR3aa: ASSSAGGMDEQY
len: 9; j_gene: TRBJ1-5; v_gene: TRBV19; CDR3aa: ASGDPQPQH
len: 11; j_gene: TRBJ1-1; v_gene: TRBV15; CDR3aa: ATSRGPGAEAF
len: 13; j_gene: TRBJ2-1; v_gene: TRBV7-6; CDR3aa: ASSGVSGSRGEQF
len: 16; j_gene: TRBJ2-7; v_gene: TRBV27; CDR3aa: ASSLGLAGTGSSYEQY
len: 11; j_gene: TRBJ1-5; v_gene: TRBV6-1; CDR3aa: AGTRPSNQPQH
len: 12; j_gene: TRBJ2-7; v_gene: TRBV7-6; CDR3aa: ASSLVAGVSEQY
len: 10; j_gene: TRBJ2-7; v_gene: TRBV6-6; CDR3aa: ATHFRHHEQY
len: 13; j_gene: TRBJ2-5; v_gene: TRBV6-4; CDR3aa: ASSLTSGAWETQY
len: 16; j_gene: TRBJ1-3; v_gene: TRBV18; CDR3aa: ASSPEFGIRSSGNTIY
len: 12; j_gene: TRBJ2-5; v_gene: TRBV5-1; CDR3aa: ASSYSQGGETQY